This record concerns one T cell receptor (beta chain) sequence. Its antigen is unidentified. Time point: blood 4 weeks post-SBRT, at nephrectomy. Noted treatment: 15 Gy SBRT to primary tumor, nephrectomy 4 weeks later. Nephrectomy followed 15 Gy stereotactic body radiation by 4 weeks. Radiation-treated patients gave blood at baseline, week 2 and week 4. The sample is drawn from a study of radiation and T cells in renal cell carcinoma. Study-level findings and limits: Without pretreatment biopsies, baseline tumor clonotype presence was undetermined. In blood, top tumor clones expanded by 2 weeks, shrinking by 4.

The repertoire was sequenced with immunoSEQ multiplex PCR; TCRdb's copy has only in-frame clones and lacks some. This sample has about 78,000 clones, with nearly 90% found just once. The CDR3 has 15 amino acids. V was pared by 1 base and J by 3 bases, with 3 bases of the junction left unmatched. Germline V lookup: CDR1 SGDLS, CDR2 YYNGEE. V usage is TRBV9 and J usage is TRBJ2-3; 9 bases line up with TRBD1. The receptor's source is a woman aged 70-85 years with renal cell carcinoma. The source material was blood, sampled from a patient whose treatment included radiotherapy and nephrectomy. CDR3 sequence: CASSVTGQGTDTQYF. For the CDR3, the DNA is TGTGCCAGCAGCGTAACAGGACAGGGGACAGATACGCAGTATTTT.